This TCR beta chain was documented in a study of STAT5B mutations in CD4+ large granular lymphocyte leukemia. TCRdb's table, derived via immunoSEQ multiplex PCR, lists solely in-frame clones and lacks some. Of under 40,000 clones in the sample, 70% to 85% were seen once. Broader study findings: No patients shared main leukemic clonotypes, though around 25% appeared at low frequency elsewhere. Compared with healthy controls (2/35), patient top clones favored TRBV06 (8/27).

Germline V CDR1 and CDR2: MNHNY, SVGAGI (reference sequence). The CDR3 extends over 13 amino acids. V shed 8 bases and J 8 bases; nucleotides not matched to a gene: 8. Only one count was recorded for this clone. Its antigen is unknown. Specimen: CD4+ T cells from blood buffy coats. This clonotype was obtained from a human donor in good health. This chain connects TRBV6-6 to TRBJ1-1; TRBD1 agrees at 10 bases. The DNA for the CDR3 is TGTGCCAGCGTTCAGACAGGGGGCAGGGAAGCTTTCTTT. Translated: CASVQTGGREAFF.